The source of this T cell receptor (beta chain) is a study of T cell changes during pregnancy in multiple sclerosis. This CDR3 region has 15 residues. The V and J ends lost 0 bases and 4 bases, in that order; junction bases with no gene match: 4. From germline, CDR1 is MRHNA and CDR2 SNTAGT. The method was immunoSEQ multiplex PCR; TCRdb's version includes in-frame clones alone and lacks a portion of them. Among approximately 49,000 clones listed, almost 95% were seen once. The input for sequencing was peripheral blood, taken after pregnancy. The receptor comes from a female donor with multiple sclerosis, enrolled in a pregnancy study. V usage is TRBV6-4 and J usage is TRBJ2-3; 7 nucleotides align to TRBD2. Here the CDR3 reads CASSDSMGGADTQYF. DNA of the CDR3: TGTGCCAGCAGTGACTCGATGGGAGGGGCAGATACGCAGTATTTT.